This is a list of T cell receptor beta chains from one sample in a study of T cell responses to AZD1222 COVID-19 vaccine. Using immunoSEQ multiplex PCR, the repertoire was profiled, and TCRdb retains in-frame clones only, with some absent. Of approximately 110,000 clones listed, 70% to 90% are singletons. Sequences were derived from peripheral blood, sampled 28 days after the second AZD1222 dose. These receptors all stem from an adult who received the AZD1222 COVID-19 vaccine. The CDR3 runs from the conserved cysteine through the conserved F or W. The order of the fields is J gene, clone size, V gene, D gene, CDR3 protein, CDR3 DNA. D genes are given only for firm matches. The size field is filled for only some rows; it gives once, few, many or a size class.

j_gene: TRBJ2-7; abundance: once; v_gene: TRBV7-9; d_gene: .; CDR3aa: CASSYATGNYEQYF; CDR3nt: TGTGCCAGCAGCTATGCAACCGGGAACTACGAGCAGTACTTC
j_gene: TRBJ2-7; abundance: .; v_gene: TRBV19; d_gene: TRBD1; CDR3aa: CASNTPGQGNHEQYF; CDR3nt: TGTGCCAGTAACACACCGGGACAGGGTAACCACGAGCAGTACTTC
j_gene: TRBJ2-7; abundance: .; v_gene: TRBV7-8; d_gene: TRBD2; CDR3aa: CASSPGLAGGPSYEQYF; CDR3nt: TGTGCCAGCAGCCCGGGACTAGCGGGAGGACCGTCCTACGAGCAGTACTTC
j_gene: TRBJ2-7; abundance: .; v_gene: TRBV15; d_gene: TRBD2; CDR3aa: CATSRGLAGANEQYF; CDR3nt: TGTGCCACCAGCAGAGGACTAGCGGGAGCCAACGAGCAGTACTTC
j_gene: TRBJ1-5; abundance: .; v_gene: TRBV2; d_gene: TRBD1; CDR3aa: CASSEAPGQGGGPQHF; CDR3nt: TGTGCCAGCAGTGAAGCACCCGGACAGGGAGGAGGGCCCCAGCATTTT
j_gene: TRBJ2-3; abundance: .; v_gene: TRBV7-3; d_gene: TRBD1; CDR3aa: CASSQDRAYTDTQYF; CDR3nt: TGTGCCAGCAGTCAGGACAGGGCCTACACAGATACGCAGTATTTT
j_gene: TRBJ2-2; abundance: .; v_gene: TRBV29-1; d_gene: .; CDR3aa: CSVRVGGELFF; CDR3nt: TGCAGCGTTAGGGTTGGCGGGGAGCTGTTTTTT
j_gene: TRBJ2-7; abundance: .; v_gene: TRBV6-1; d_gene: .; CDR3aa: CASSDTGSHEQYF; CDR3nt: TGTGCCAGCAGTGATACAGGTTCCCACGAGCAGTACTTC
j_gene: TRBJ2-3; abundance: .; v_gene: TRBV24-1; d_gene: .; CDR3aa: CATSGGTTQYF; CDR3nt: TGTGCCACCAGTGGGGGGACGACGCAGTATTTT
j_gene: TRBJ2-5; abundance: .; v_gene: TRBV30; d_gene: TRBD1; CDR3aa: CAWRGGQGETQYF; CDR3nt: TGTGCCTGGAGGGGAGGACAGGGGGAGACCCAGTACTTC
j_gene: TRBJ1-5; abundance: .; v_gene: TRBV27; d_gene: .; CDR3aa: CASSTGDKQHF; CDR3nt: TGTGCCAGCAGTACTGGGGACAAACAGCATTTT
j_gene: TRBJ2-3; abundance: once; v_gene: TRBV16; d_gene: .; CDR3aa: CASSQGTDTQYF; CDR3nt: TGTGCCAGCAGCCAAGGGACAGATACGCAGTATTTT
j_gene: TRBJ2-6; abundance: .; v_gene: TRBV19; d_gene: .; CDR3aa: CASSISEVDSGANVLTF; CDR3nt: TGTGCCAGTAGTATCTCAGAAGTAGATTCTGGGGCCAACGTCCTGACTTTC
j_gene: TRBJ1-1; abundance: .; v_gene: TRBV28; d_gene: .; CDR3aa: CASSAGTPRTEAFF; CDR3nt: TGTGCCAGCAGTGCCGGGACACCCAGGACTGAAGCTTTCTTT
j_gene: TRBJ2-7; abundance: .; v_gene: TRBV30; d_gene: TRBD2; CDR3aa: CAWSKTSALTEQYF; CDR3nt: TGTGCCTGGAGCAAGACTAGCGCCCTGACCGAGCAGTACTTC
j_gene: TRBJ2-2; abundance: .; v_gene: TRBV5-1; d_gene: .; CDR3aa: CASSKTVNTGELFF; CDR3nt: TGCGCCAGCAGCAAGACAGTGAACACCGGGGAGCTGTTTTTT
j_gene: TRBJ2-1; abundance: .; v_gene: TRBV19; d_gene: TRBD2; CDR3aa: CASSILAGGTRNEQFF; CDR3nt: TGTGCCAGTAGTATCCTAGCGGGAGGCACACGCAATGAGCAGTTCTTC
j_gene: TRBJ1-2; abundance: .; v_gene: TRBV28; d_gene: .; CDR3aa: CASSLGGHTGRYGYTF; CDR3nt: TGTGCCAGCAGTTTAGGGGGACATACGGGGCGGTATGGCTACACCTTC